The 20 T cell receptor beta chains below come from one sample, sequenced in a study of T-cell memory formation after mild COVID-19. TCRdb re-called the 5' RACE reads with MiXCR, one entry per CDR3 protein. The table includes about 270,000 distinct CDR3 sequences, roughly 15% detected once. Sequencing input: PBMCs or a T cell subset sorted from them (not recorded which). The receptors shown here come from a man younger than 30 who had mild COVID-19 (a few samples of this study predate the infection). Cell type and time point are not known.

This clonotype came up a few times. As DNA, the CDR3 is TGTGCCAGCAGCCCTCTGGGACAGGGAGCGAACACCGGGGAGCTGTTTTTT. This codes for CASSPLGQGANTGELFF. The rearrangement links TRBV5-4 to TRBJ2-2; 9 bases are shared with TRBD1. Germline CDR1 SGHNT, CDR2 YYREEE (reference sequence). The CDR3 runs 17 residues. V was pared by 4 bases and J by 0 bases, with 7 bases of the junction left unmatched.

This clonotype occurred a few times. The genes are TRBV12-3 or TRBV12-4 and TRBJ2-2; a possible D gene is TRBD1 (6 bases). The length of the CDR3 is 14 residues. Trimming pared 5 bases from V and 5 bases from J, leaving 12 bases between. CDR3 residues: CASSRDRPTGELFF. For the CDR3, the DNA is TGTGCCAGCAGTCGAGACAGGCCGACCGGGGAGCTGTTTTTT.

The chain combines TRBV20-1 with TRBJ2-3, with 9 bases aligning to TRBD2. Germline lookup yields CDR1 DFQATT and CDR2 SNEGSKA (reference sequence). Losses at the gene ends were 3 bases for V and 5 bases for J; bases not matched to a gene: 3. The CDR3 is 13 amino acids. As DNA, the CDR3 is TGCAGTGCTAGTTCGCGGGGGGGAGATACGCAGTATTTT. Encoded protein: CSASSRGGDTQYF.

In this sample, this clonotype turned up a few times. The V gene is TRBV28, the J gene TRBJ2-7; perhaps TRBD2 as D (5 bases). CDR1 and CDR2 (germline): MDHEN, SYDVKM. Trimming cost V 4 bases and J 5 bases, with 15 bases left between them. The CDR3 extends over 14 amino acids. CDR3: CASSWGAQVHEQYV. DNA for the CDR3: TGTGCCAGCAGTTGGGGAGCCCAGGTTCACGAGCAGTACGTC.

This clonotype occurred a few times. The chain recombines TRBV18 with TRBJ1-1; 7 positions agree with TRBD1. The CDR3 runs to 15 residues. CDR1 is KGHSH, CDR2 LQKENI, per germline. The J segment lost 1 base and the V segment lost 1 base, leaving 3 bases of the junction unmatched. The CDR3 DNA follows: TGTGCCAGCTCACCACAGGGGGCCGAGAACACTGAAGCTTTCTTT. It encodes CASSPQGAENTEAFF. The full variable domain, its missing parts supplied by reference TRBV18 and TRBJ1-1, is NAGVMQNPRHLVRRRGQEARLRCSPMKGHSHVYWYRQLPEEGLKFMVYLQKENIIDESGMPKERFSAEFPKEGPSILRIQQVVRGDSAAYFCASSPQGAENTEAFFGQGTRLTVV.

In its sample, this clonotype was seen many times. J is TRBJ2-2 and V is TRBV6-5; 7 bases map to TRBD1. The CDR3 loop spans 13 amino acids. V shed 11 bases and J 6 bases; nucleotides not matched to a gene: 9. Per the germline V gene, CDR1 is MNHEY and CDR2 is SVGAGI. The CDR3 sequence is CAARQGGPGELFF. The CDR3 DNA follows: TGTGCCGCCCGACAGGGTGGTCCCGGGGAGCTGTTTTTT.

This clonotype was picked up a small number of times. This rearrangement joins TRBV27 to TRBJ2-1; TRBD1 matches at 7 bases. The CDR3 has 12 amino acids. The junction had 2 bases not matched to a gene; V was cut back by 8 bases and J by 4 bases. Germline values: CDR1 MNHEY, CDR2 SMNVEV (reference sequence). The CDR3 spells CASRTGYNEQFF. DNA for the CDR3: TGTGCCAGCCGGACAGGTTACAATGAGCAGTTCTTC.

This clonotype was found a few times. The chain recombines TRBV12-3 or TRBV12-4 with TRBJ1-4, with unresolved D. The CDR3 runs to 12 residues. The germline V and J ends were trimmed by 3 bases and 8 bases, with 7 bases remaining between them. CDR3 DNA: TGTGCCAGCAGTTTTATCAACGAAAAACTGTTTTTT. Translated: CASSFINEKLFF.

The V and J genes are TRBV7-9 and TRBJ2-1, with 8 bases lining up with TRBD2. Germline CDR1 SEHNR, CDR2 FQNEAQ (reference sequence). V was pared by 5 bases and J by 4 bases, with 13 bases of the junction left unmatched. This CDR3 spans 17 amino acids. DNA for the CDR3: TGTGCCAGCAGCCCCCGGGAGGGGGAGAACACATACAATGAGCAGTTCTTC. Its translation is CASSPREGENTYNEQFF.

The chain carries TRBV14 and TRBJ2-3; tentative D call: TRBD1 (5 bases). The CDR3 runs to 17 residues. V lost 1 base and J 1 base, leaving 15 bases between the germline ends. Per germline, CDR1 SGHDN and CDR2 FVKESK. The CDR3: CASSQAALVGGTDTQYF. CDR3 DNA: TGTGCCAGCAGCCAAGCTGCCCTCGTAGGGGGCACAGATACGCAGTATTTT.

This clonotype was found a few times. The J gene is TRBJ2-7, the V gene TRBV9; D unclear. There are 14 residues in the CDR3. The germline V gene encodes CDR1 SGDLS and CDR2 YYNGEE. Trimming took off 4 bases at V and 1 base at J, with 12 bases between the two ends. CDR3 loop: CASSSPGQSYEQYV. The CDR3 region has the DNA TGTGCCAGCAGCTCCCCTGGGCAGTCCTACGAGCAGTACGTC.

This clonotype has only a few counts. The chain is built from TRBV30 and TRBJ2-2; 10 positions match TRBD1. Germline trimming cut 8 bases from V and 7 bases from J; bases unmatched to any gene: 7. Germline V lookup: CDR1 GTSNPN, CDR2 SVGIG (reference sequence). The CDR3 covers 13 residues. The DNA of the CDR3 is TGTGCCAGAGACAGGGGGCTTCACGGGGAGCTGTTTTTT. The encoded protein is CARDRGLHGELFF.

In this sample, this clonotype turned up a few times. V and J are TRBV30 and TRBJ2-6, with D possibly matching TRBD1 (6 bases). The CDR3 consists of 17 residues. V lost 1 base to trimming and J lost 4 bases, with 17 bases between them. CDR1 is GTSNPN, CDR2 SVGIG, per germline (reference sequence). CDR3 sequence: CAWSEKGTLTGANVLTF. CDR3 bases: TGTGCCTGGAGTGAGAAGGGGACACTTACGGGGGCCAACGTCCTGACTTTC.

Ten or more counts support this clonotype. This chain uses TRBV5-1 with TRBJ2-1; D not certain. The CDR3 extends over 12 amino acids. V gave up 3 bases and J gave up 8 bases, with 9 bases separating them. The germline gives CDR1 SGHRS, CDR2 YFSETQ. Here the CDR3 DNA reads TGCGCCAGCAGCTGGAATAGCCATGAGCAGTTCTTC. It is translated as CASSWNSHEQFF. The entire variable domain, with the rest obtained from reference TRBV5-1 and TRBJ2-1, is as follows: KAGVTQTPRYLIKTRGQQVTLSCSPISGHRSVSWYQQTPGQGLQFLFEYFSETQRNKGNFPGRFSGRQFSNSRSEMNVSTLELGDSALYLCASSWNSHEQFFGPGTRLTVL.

Only a few counts were recorded for this clonotype. J is TRBJ2-7 and V is TRBV5-1, with unresolved D. Germline values: CDR1 SGHRS, CDR2 YFSETQ. The CDR3 loop spans 14 amino acids. Trimming took off 3 bases at V and 5 bases at J, with 15 bases between the two ends. The CDR3 bases are TGCGCCAGCAGCTCCTGGATAGGAAACGACGAGCAGTACTTC. Translated, it gives CASSSWIGNDEQYF.

This clonotype was detected a few times. This likely comes from a read error, as the CDR3 has no conserved phenylalanine or tryptophan at its end. The chain recombines TRBV5-1 with TRBJ1-1; D is ambiguous. Germline lookup yields CDR1 SGHRS and CDR2 YFSETQ. V was shortened by 0 bases and J by 2 bases, with 8 bases between the two germline ends. There are 14 residues in the CDR3. CDR3 sequence reads: CASSLVAQNTEAFL. CDR3 DNA sequence: TGCGCCAGCAGCTTGGTCGCACAAAACACTGAAGCTTTCCTT.

This sequence joins TRBV6-2 or TRBV6-3 and TRBJ2-7; possibly TRBD1 for D (5 bases). CDR3 length equals 15 residues. In germline, CDR1 is MNHEY, CDR2 SVGEGT. V lost 0 bases and J 0 bases, leaving 9 bases between the germline ends. The CDR3 protein is CASSYSKDNSYEQYF. CDR3 sequence (DNA): TGTGCCAGCAGTTACTCGAAGGACAACTCCTACGAGCAGTACTTC.

The chain recombines TRBV4-3 with TRBJ2-7, with 8 positions matching TRBD1. This CDR3 region has 16 residues. The V and J ends lost 0 bases and 3 bases, in that order; junction bases with no gene match: 7. Germline loops: CDR1 LGHNA, CDR2 YSLEER. The DNA of the CDR3 is TGCGCCAGCAGCCAAGATCCTGTGACAGGGGACTACGAGCAGTACGTC. Protein product: CASSQDPVTGDYEQYV.

The V gene is TRBV9, the J gene TRBJ2-7; 7 bases are shared with TRBD2. Looked up from germline, CDR1 is SGDLS and CDR2 is YYNGEE. V lost 4 bases, J lost 6 bases, and 13 bases stayed unmatched. The CDR3 loop spans 15 amino acids. The CDR3 loop is CASSPTRLAVSEQYF. CDR3 nucleotide sequence: TGTGCCAGCAGCCCGACCAGGCTAGCGGTGTCCGAGCAGTACTTC.

The rearrangement joins TRBV3-1 to TRBJ2-7, with D perhaps being TRBD1 or TRBD2 (5 bases each). CDR1 and CDR2 (germline): LGHDT, YNNKEL (reference sequence). The CDR3 sequence is 13 residues long. V shed 0 bases and J shed 6 bases, with 9 bases lying between them. The DNA for the CDR3 is TGTGCCAGCAGCCAAGATCGAGGGGTCGAGCAGTACTTC. It encodes CASSQDRGVEQYF.